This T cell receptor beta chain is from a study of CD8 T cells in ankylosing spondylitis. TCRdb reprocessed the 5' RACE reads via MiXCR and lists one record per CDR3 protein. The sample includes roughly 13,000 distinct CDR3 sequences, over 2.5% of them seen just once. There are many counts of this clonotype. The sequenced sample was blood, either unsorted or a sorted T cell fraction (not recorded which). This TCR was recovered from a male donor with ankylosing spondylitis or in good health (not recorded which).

The CDR3 protein is CASSPTGGRTDTQYF. Written as DNA, the CDR3 is TGTGCCAGCAGCCCAACGGGGGGGCGCACAGATACGCAGTATTTT. The rearrangement links TRBV9 to TRBJ2-3; 8 bases match TRBD2. After removal of 4 bases from V and 1 base from J, the junction contained 5 bases not matched to a gene. There are 15 residues in the CDR3. The germline V gene encodes CDR1 SGDLS and CDR2 YYNGEE.